The clone carrying this T cell receptor beta chain occurred once. These data belong to a study of cytomegalovirus exposure and HLA in healthy donors. The PCR was carried out with 60 Vbeta primers and 13 Jbeta primers. Sequenced by immunoSEQ multiplex PCR; TCRdb stores in-frame clones only, minus some. The data hold 58,000 or so clones, with about three quarters observed a single time. The CDR3 is 15 amino acids. The V end lost 4 bases, the J end lost 2 bases, and 13 bases lay between the germline ends. CDR1 and CDR2 from the germline V gene are SGHRS and YFSETQ. The V call is TRBV5-1, the J call TRBJ2-4; D might be TRBD1 (6 bases). Sequenced sample: PBMCs. The receptor comes from a man in his fifties or sixties in good health and CMV-seropositive. CDR3 protein: CASSPTGTSKNIQYF. In nucleotides, the CDR3 is TGCGCCAGCAGCCCGACCGGGACATCCAAAAACATTCAGTACTTC.